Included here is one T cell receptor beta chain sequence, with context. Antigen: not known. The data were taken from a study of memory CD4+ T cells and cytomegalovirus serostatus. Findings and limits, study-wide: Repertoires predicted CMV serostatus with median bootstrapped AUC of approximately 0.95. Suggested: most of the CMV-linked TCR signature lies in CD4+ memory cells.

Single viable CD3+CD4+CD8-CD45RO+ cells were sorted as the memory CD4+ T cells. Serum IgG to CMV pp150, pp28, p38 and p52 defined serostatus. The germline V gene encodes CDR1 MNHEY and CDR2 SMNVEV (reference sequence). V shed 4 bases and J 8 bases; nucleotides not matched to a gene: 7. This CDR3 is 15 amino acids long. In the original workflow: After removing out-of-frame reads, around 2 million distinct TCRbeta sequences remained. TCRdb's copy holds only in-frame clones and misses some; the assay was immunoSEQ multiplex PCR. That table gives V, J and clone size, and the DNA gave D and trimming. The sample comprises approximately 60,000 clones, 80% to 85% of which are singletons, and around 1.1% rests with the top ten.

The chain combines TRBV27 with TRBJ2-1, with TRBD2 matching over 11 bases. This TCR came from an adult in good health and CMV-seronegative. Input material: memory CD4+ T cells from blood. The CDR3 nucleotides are TGTGCCAGCAGTTCGCCGGGACTAGCGGTGGATGAGCAGTTCTTC. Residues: CASSSPGLAVDEQFF.